This TCR beta chain was profiled in a study of cytomegalovirus exposure and HLA in healthy donors. Study-level background: The 120 validation repertoires matched the 650 to 850 first-cohort repertoires in platform, a later analysis reported. General study points: The dataset shows that most TCR sequences were rare, while some public TCRs occurred in many donors.

Separate from the roughly 630-subject first cohort was the approximately 130-subject validation cohort, to which the donors belonged. TCRdb keeps only in-frame clones here, not all; method: immunoSEQ multiplex PCR. The data show around 300,000 clones, over 75% seen once. The germline CDR1 and CDR2 sequences are MNHEY and SVGAGI. This CDR3 spans 14 amino acids. Trimming at V came to 6 bases and at J to 6 bases, leaving 4 bases not matched to a gene. A remark on this clone: The target antigen is unknown.

This clonotype originated in a woman between 18 and 29 years old in good health and CMV-seronegative. The chain has TRBV6-5 and TRBJ2-2; 10 bases map to TRBD2. Input material: PBMCs. The DNA of the CDR3 is TGTGCCAGCAGAAATAGCGGGAGGCCCGGGGAGCTGTTTTTT. Translating it yields CASRNSGRPGELFF.